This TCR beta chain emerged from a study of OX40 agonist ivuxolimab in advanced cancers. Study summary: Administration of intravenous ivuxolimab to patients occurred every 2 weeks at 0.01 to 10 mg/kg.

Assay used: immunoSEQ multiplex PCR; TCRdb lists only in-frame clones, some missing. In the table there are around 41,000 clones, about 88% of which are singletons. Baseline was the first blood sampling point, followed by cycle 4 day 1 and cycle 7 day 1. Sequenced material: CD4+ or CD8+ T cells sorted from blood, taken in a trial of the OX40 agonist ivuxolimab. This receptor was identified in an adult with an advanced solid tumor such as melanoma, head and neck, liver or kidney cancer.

CDR3 residues: CASSEALPTSAPYEQYF. Here the CDR3 DNA reads TGTGCCAGCAGTGAAGCGCTTCCGACTAGCGCTCCCTACGAGCAGTACTTC. This chain joins TRBV2 and TRBJ2-7, with 8 bases aligning to TRBD2. The CDR3 consists of 17 residues. Per germline, CDR1 SNHLY and CDR2 FYNNEI. With 0 bases clipped from V and 2 bases from J, the junction kept 9 bases outside the gene matches.